Below, one TCR beta chain is given with its context. This record belongs to a study of blood T cell repertoires in COVID-19. Study context: From the United States, Italy and Spain came samples of acute and convalescent COVID-19. PBMCs, B-cell-depleted T cells, or T cells provided the cDNA or gDNA that made up the material.

Per the authors' pipeline: Quantification of nucleated cells was approximated via reference gene primer amplification. Some clones are missing from TCRdb's copy, which holds only in-frame ones; the method was immunoSEQ multiplex PCR. V and J calls plus clone size are reproduced from that table; the DNA served to infer D and trimming. The sample carries approximately 120,000 clones, 70% to 75% recorded once. The sequenced material came from peripheral blood. The sequence came from a man aged 55 to 70 with acute or convalescent COVID-19.

The CDR3 bases are TGTGCCAGCAGCCTAGACGGGAACTATGGCTACACCTTC. It yields the protein CASSLDGNYGYTF. V usage is TRBV7-9 and J usage is TRBJ1-2, with no clear D. The germline V and J ends were trimmed by 5 bases and 2 bases, with 9 bases remaining between them. Germline CDR1 and CDR2: SEHNR and FQNEAQ (reference sequence). The CDR3 loop spans 13 amino acids.